This T cell receptor (beta chain) was sequenced during a study of cytomegalovirus exposure and HLA in healthy donors. CDR3 length: 14 residues. V dropped 4 bases and J dropped 3 bases, with 12 bases sitting between them. Germline V lookup: CDR1 SNHLY, CDR2 FYNNEI. Vbeta (60) and Jbeta (13) primers were used in the PCR. Sequencing used immunoSEQ multiplex PCR; TCRdb keeps in-frame clones, though not all of them. The sample lists tens of thousands of clones; under 85% were seen once. Sequencing used PBMCs. The rearrangement uses TRBV2 and TRBJ2-5; D is undetermined. The clonotype originates from a man aged 30-40 years in good health and CMV-seronegative. This CDR3 reads CASSGSNQEETQYF. CDR3 nucleotides: TGTGCCAGCAGTGGGTCTAACCAGGAAGAGACCCAGTACTTC.